Below are 13 T cell receptor beta chains sequenced from a single sample in a study of T cells in Graves' hyperthyroidism and ophthalmopathy. Amplification yielded TCR beta CDR3 regions, with RNA transcripts as the source. HTBI primers drove first-round RT-PCR of the TCR CDR3. TCRdb independently ran MiXCR on the multiplex PCR reads; one entry per CDR3 protein. The table lists over 700,000 distinct CDR3 sequences, 38% of them singletons. Sequencing used blood. The receptors stem from a man between 18 and 29 years old with Graves' hyperthyroidism.

The chain joins TRBV12-3 or TRBV12-4 to TRBJ2-5, with 9 bases fitting TRBD1. The CDR3 totals 15 residues. The ends lost 1 base at V and 5 bases at J; junction bases unmatched: 5. In DNA, the CDR3 is TGTGCCAGCAGTTTAGTACAGGGGGCTGGCGAGACCCAGTACTTC. It yields the protein CASSLVQGAGETQYF.

This clonotype showed up many times. The V and J genes are TRBV10-2 and TRBJ2-7, with no clear D. This CDR3 spans 14 amino acids. Germline CDR1 is WSHSY and CDR2 is SAAADI. V gave up 7 bases and J gave up 0 bases, with 13 bases separating them. The CDR3 DNA is TGCGCCAGCAAAGTAGGCAGACTCTCCTACGAGCAGTACTTC. Its translation: CASKVGRLSYEQYF.

This clonotype turned up a few times. The gene calls are TRBV19 and TRBJ1-3, with TRBD1 matching over 10 bases. This CDR3 is 17 amino acids long. V dropped 11 bases and J dropped 8; count of bases not matched to a gene: 21. CDR1 and CDR2 from the germline V gene are LNHDA and SQIVND (reference sequence). CDR3 sequence: CARNPGQGTTMDDTIYF. The CDR3 DNA sequence: TGTGCCCGTAACCCGGGACAGGGGACAACAATGGACGACACCATATATTTT.

In its sample, this clonotype was seen many times. The genes are TRBV2 and TRBJ1-1, with D possibly being TRBD1 (5 bases). Germline CDR1 reads SNHLY; CDR2 reads FYNNEI. The CDR3 extends over 14 amino acids. V was cut by 3 bases and J by 1 base, with 9 bases left in between. The CDR3 spells CASSEQGSNTEAFF. CDR3 nucleotides: TGTGCCAGCAGTGAGCAGGGTTCGAACACTGAAGCTTTCTTT.

The chain uses TRBV7-9 and TRBJ2-7; D unclear. This CDR3 contains 14 residues. The V end lost 0 bases, the J end lost 2 bases, and 8 bases lay between the germline ends. Germline V gene data show CDR1 as SEHNR and CDR2 as FQNEAQ (reference sequence). The CDR3 sequence is CASSLASRTYEQYF. CDR3 sequence (DNA): TGTGCCAGCAGCTTAGCGTCCCGAACCTACGAGCAGTACTTC. The full variable domain, with the rest looked up from reference TRBV7-9 and TRBJ2-7, is DTGVSQNPRHKITKRGQNVTFRCDPISEHNRLYWYRQTLGQGPEFLTYFQNEAQLEKSRLLSDRFSAERPKGSFSTLEIQRTEQGDSAMYLCASSLASRTYEQYFGPGTRLTVT.

To note about this clonotype: A much larger clone differs from this one at a single base, so this may be a read error. The rearrangement uses TRBV7-2 and TRBJ1-6; no definite D call. CDR1 SGHTA and CDR2 FQGNSA come from the germline V gene. This CDR3 is built from 17 residues. Trimming stripped 1 base from V and 0 bases from J, with 10 bases between. The chain's CDR3 is CASSLEAGSSYNSPLHF. The CDR3 DNA sequence: TGTGCCAGCAGCTTAGAGGCGGGTAGCTCCTATAATTCACCCCTCCACTTT.

The V and J genes are TRBV7-2 and TRBJ2-7; 7 bases agree with TRBD2. The CDR3 spans 16 residues. CDR1 and CDR2 (germline): SGHTA, FQGNSA. The trim removed 5 bases at V and 6 bases at J, leaving 16 bases unmatched. CDR3 sequence reads: CASSTDRGEWLSEQYF. CDR3 in DNA: TGTGCCAGCAGCACCGACCGGGGGGAGTGGTTAAGCGAGCAGTACTTC.

The sample holds a few counts of this clonotype. J is TRBJ1-5 and V is TRBV3-1; D gene unclear. Germline CDR1 reads LGHDT; CDR2 reads YNNKEL (reference sequence). The CDR3 length is 14 residues. The ends were cut back, 5 bases at V and 4 bases at J, with 12 bases in the middle. CDR3 residues: CASSSSSGNQPQHF. CDR3 nucleotide sequence: TGTGCCAGCAGCTCCTCATCGGGGAATCAGCCCCAGCATTTT.

This clonotype was found a few times. The chain is built from TRBV19 and TRBJ2-7, with D possibly TRBD1 on 5 matching bases. Germline V gives CDR1 LNHDA, CDR2 SQIVND (reference sequence). The germline V and J ends were trimmed by 1 base and 3 bases, with 10 bases remaining between them. This CDR3 contains 14 residues. The CDR3, as DNA: TGTGCCAGTAGTATAGTTGATGACAGCTACGAGCAGTACTTC. Protein product: CASSIVDDSYEQYF.

Many counts were recorded for this clonotype. The J gene is TRBJ1-2, the V gene TRBV7-9; D remains ambiguous. The CDR3 runs to 11 residues. CDR1 is SEHNR and CDR2 is FQNEAQ in the germline V gene (reference sequence). V lost 5 bases to trimming and J lost 5 bases, with 6 bases between them. The CDR3 coding sequence is TGTGCCAGCAGCCCCGATTATGGCTACACCTTC. It encodes CASSPDYGYTF.

V usage is TRBV5-6 and J usage is TRBJ2-7, with D unclear. Trimming took 4 bases from V and 1 from J, leaving 15 bases between them. The germline V gene has CDR1 SGHDT and CDR2 YYEEEE. The length of the CDR3 is 15 residues. CDR3 DNA sequence: TGTGCCAGCAGCCTCCCCTTGGGTGGATCCTACGAGCAGTACTTC. Protein sequence: CASSLPLGGSYEQYF.

This chain uses TRBV5-5 with TRBJ2-7; the D is unclear. CDR1 is SGHKS and CDR2 is YYEKEE in the germline V gene (reference sequence). CDR3 length: 15 residues. V lost 2 bases and J lost 5, with 17 bases in between. The CDR3 DNA reads TGTGCCAGCAGCTTCCTGGACGCCGGTCGCGACGAGCAGTACTTC. Its protein is CASSFLDAGRDEQYF.

The chain joins TRBV14 to TRBJ2-5; D gene ambiguous. The germline V gene encodes CDR1 SGHDN and CDR2 FVKESK. The CDR3 is 14 residues long. Trimming pared 5 bases from V and 3 bases from J, leaving 13 bases between. CDR3 in DNA: TGTGCCAGCAGCTTGTGGCCCGACGAAGAGACCCAGTACTTC. Translation gives CASSLWPDEETQYF.